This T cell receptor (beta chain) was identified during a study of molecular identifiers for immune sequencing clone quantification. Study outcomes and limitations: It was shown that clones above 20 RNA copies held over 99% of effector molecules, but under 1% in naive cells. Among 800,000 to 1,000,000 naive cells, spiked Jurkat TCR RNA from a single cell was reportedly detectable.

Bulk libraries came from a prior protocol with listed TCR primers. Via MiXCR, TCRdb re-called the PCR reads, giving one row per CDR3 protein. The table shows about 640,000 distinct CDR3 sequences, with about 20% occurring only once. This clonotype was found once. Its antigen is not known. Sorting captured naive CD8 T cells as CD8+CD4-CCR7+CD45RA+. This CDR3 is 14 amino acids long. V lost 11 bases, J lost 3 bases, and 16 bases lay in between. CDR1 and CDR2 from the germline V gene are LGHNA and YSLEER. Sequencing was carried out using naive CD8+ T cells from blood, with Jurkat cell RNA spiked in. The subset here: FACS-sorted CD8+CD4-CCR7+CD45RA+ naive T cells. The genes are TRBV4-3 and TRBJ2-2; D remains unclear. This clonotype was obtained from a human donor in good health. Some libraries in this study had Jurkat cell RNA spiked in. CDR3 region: CALRPERDTGELFF. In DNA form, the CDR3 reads TGCGCCCTTAGGCCGGAGCGAGACACCGGGGAGCTGTTTTTT.